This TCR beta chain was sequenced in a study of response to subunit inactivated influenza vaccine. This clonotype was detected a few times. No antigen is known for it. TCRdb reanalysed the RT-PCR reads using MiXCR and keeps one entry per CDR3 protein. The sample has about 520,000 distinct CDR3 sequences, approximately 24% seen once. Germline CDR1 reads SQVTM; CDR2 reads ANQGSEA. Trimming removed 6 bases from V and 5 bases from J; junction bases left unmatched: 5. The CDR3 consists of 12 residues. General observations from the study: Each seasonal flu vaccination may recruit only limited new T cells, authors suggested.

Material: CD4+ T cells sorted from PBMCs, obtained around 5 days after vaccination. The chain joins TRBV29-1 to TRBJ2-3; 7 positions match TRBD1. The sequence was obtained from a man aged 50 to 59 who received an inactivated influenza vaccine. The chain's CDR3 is CSVTTGVDTQYF. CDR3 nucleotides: TGCAGCGTAACCACAGGGGTAGATACGCAGTATTTT.